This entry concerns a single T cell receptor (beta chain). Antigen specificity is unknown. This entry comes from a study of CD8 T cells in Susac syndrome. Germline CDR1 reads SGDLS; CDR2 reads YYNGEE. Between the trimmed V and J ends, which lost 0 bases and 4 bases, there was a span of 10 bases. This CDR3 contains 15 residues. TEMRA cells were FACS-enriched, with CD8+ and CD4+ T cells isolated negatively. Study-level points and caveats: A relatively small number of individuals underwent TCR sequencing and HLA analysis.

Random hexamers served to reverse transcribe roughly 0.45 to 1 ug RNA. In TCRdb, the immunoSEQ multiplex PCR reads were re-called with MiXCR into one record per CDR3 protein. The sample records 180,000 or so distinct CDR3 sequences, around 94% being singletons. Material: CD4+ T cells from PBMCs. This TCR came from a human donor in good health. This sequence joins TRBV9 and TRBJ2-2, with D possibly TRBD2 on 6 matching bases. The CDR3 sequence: CASSVAGETTGELFF. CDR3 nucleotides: TGTGCCAGCAGCGTAGCGGGGGAGACCACCGGGGAGCTGTTTTTT.